This T cell receptor (beta chain) originates from a study of CD8+ T cells in alopecia areata. Sequencing templates came from extracted RNA that was reverse transcribed into cDNA. The table came from immunoSEQ multiplex PCR; TCRdb's copy has only in-frame clones and leaves some out. The data contain around 190,000 clones, roughly three fifths of them singletons. CDR1 is SEHNR and CDR2 is FQNEAQ in the germline V gene (reference sequence). V was clipped by 5 bases and J by 7 bases, with 12 bases between them. CDR3 length: 12 residues. The TCR sequence derives from a human donor in good health. This chain links TRBV7-9 with TRBJ2-7; weak D call: TRBD2 (5 bases). The sequenced sample was CD8+ T cells sorted from blood. The CDR3: CASSLGGREQYF. CDR3 nucleotide sequence: TGTGCCAGCAGCCTAGGAGGCCGGGAGCAGTACTTC. The entire variable domain, with the rest obtained from reference TRBV7-9 and TRBJ2-7, is as follows: DTGVSQNPRHKITKRGQNVTFRCDPISEHNRLYWYRQTLGQGPEFLTYFQNEAQLEKSRLLSDRFSAERPKGSFSTLEIQRTEQGDSAMYLCASSLGGREQYFGPGTRLTVT.